A selection of T cell receptor beta chains follows, all from one sample in a study of T cell responses to AZD1222 COVID-19 vaccine. Profiled with immunoSEQ multiplex PCR; TCRdb holds only in-frame clones, not every one. The sample has around 200,000 clones, 88% seen once. The sequences come from peripheral blood, collected on day 0 of AZD1222 vaccination. The receptors were gathered from an adult in good health. The CDR3 runs from the conserved cysteine through the conserved F or W. A D gene is named only where the DNA matches it firmly. Size tells how often a clone was seen (once, few, many) or the class of an expanded clone, and some rows leave it out.

d_call	v_call	clone_size	j_call	cdr3_aa	cdr3_nt
NA	TRBV6-6	NA	TRBJ1-5	CASSPTVTLILNQPQHF	TGTGCCAGCAGTCCTACAGTTACCCTGATCCTCAATCAGCCCCAGCATTTT
TRBD2	TRBV27	NA	TRBJ2-1	CASSLGGGHNEQFF	TGTGCCAGCAGTTTAGGGGGGGGACACAATGAGCAGTTCTTC
NA	TRBV4-1	few	TRBJ1-4	CASSQEGQGSYEKLFF	TGCGCCAGCAGCCAAGAGGGGCAGGGAAGTTATGAAAAACTGTTTTTT
TRBD1	TRBV28	NA	TRBJ1-1	CASSGQENTEAFF	TGTGCCAGCAGTGGACAGGAGAACACTGAAGCTTTCTTT
NA	TRBV5-4	NA	TRBJ2-7	CASSSEQVEQYF	TGTGCCAGCAGCTCTGAGCAGGTCGAGCAGTACTTC
TRBD2	TRBV7-9	NA	TRBJ2-7	CASSLAAGVEEHEQYF	TGTGCCAGCAGCTTAGCAGCGGGGGTAGAGGAGCACGAGCAGTACTTC
TRBD1	TRBV19	once	TRBJ1-5	CASSKTGYQPQHF	TGTGCCAGTAGTAAGACAGGGTATCAGCCCCAGCATTTT
TRBD2	TRBV29-1	NA	TRBJ2-2	CSVEDFGGTTNTGELFF	TGCAGCGTTGAAGATTTTGGAGGGACTACGAACACCGGGGAGCTGTTTTTT
TRBD1	TRBV7-9	NA	TRBJ1-5	CASSLGQGSQPQHF	TGTGCCAGCAGCTTAGGACAGGGAAGTCAGCCCCAGCATTTT
NA	TRBV19	NA	TRBJ2-2	CASSASSDTGELFF	TGTGCCAGTAGTGCATCTAGCGACACCGGGGAGCTGTTTTTT
TRBD1	TRBV3-1/TRBV3-2	few	TRBJ1-5	CASSPGTASNQPQHF	TGTGCCAGCAGCCCCGGGACAGCCAGCAATCAGCCCCAGCATTTT
TRBD1	TRBV3-1/TRBV3-2	once	TRBJ1-6	CASSLQGADSPLHF	TGTGCCAGCAGCCTTCAGGGGGCGGATTCACCCCTCCACTTT
NA	TRBV5-6	NA	TRBJ1-5	CASSPYGNSNQPQHF	TGTGCCAGCAGCCCTTACGGCAATAGCAATCAGCCCCAGCATTTT
NA	TRBV24-1	NA	TRBJ2-3	CATSDPARRSSDTQYF	TGTGCCACCAGTGACCCCGCCCGACGGTCCTCTGATACGCAGTATTTT
TRBD1	TRBV3-1/TRBV3-2	once	TRBJ1-5	CASSQSLLQGALPQHF	TGTGCCAGCAGCCAAAGTCTTTTACAGGGGGCGCTTCCCCAGCATTTT
NA	TRBV3-1/TRBV3-2	NA	TRBJ1-2	CASSQKAGGGEGYTF	TGTGCCAGCAGCCAAAAGGCAGGAGGGGGAGAGGGCTACACCTTC
NA	TRBV28	NA	TRBJ2-7	CASTAGLGGEQYF	TGTGCCAGCACCGCGGGACTCGGCGGAGAGCAGTACTTC
TRBD1	TRBV24-1	NA	TRBJ2-1	CATSDPGGIEQFF	TGTGCCACCAGTGATCCAGGGGGCATTGAGCAGTTCTTC
NA	TRBV30	NA	TRBJ2-1	CAWSVPGYSYNEQFF	TGTGCCTGGAGTGTCCCGGGATACTCTTACAATGAGCAGTTCTTC
TRBD2	TRBV7-9	NA	TRBJ2-3	CASSLGASGGTDTQYF	TGTGCCAGCAGCTTAGGGGCTAGCGGGGGCACAGATACGCAGTATTTT
NA	TRBV27	NA	TRBJ1-6	CATNLNGGRSPLHF	TGTGCCACCAACTTAAACGGGGGGAGGTCACCCCTCCACTTT
NA	TRBV28	NA	TRBJ1-5	CASSSQRPQHF	TGTGCCAGCAGTTCTCAACGGCCCCAGCATTTT
TRBD1	TRBV2	NA	TRBJ1-2	CASSGDRGDGYTF	TGTGCCAGCAGCGGTGACAGGGGGGATGGCTACACCTTC
NA	TRBV6-6	NA	TRBJ1-1	CASSYPPGFGNTEAFF	TGTGCCAGCAGTTACCCACCGGGCTTCGGGAACACTGAAGCTTTCTTT
TRBD1	TRBV6-5	NA	TRBJ2-7	CASSWDRGDYEQYF	TGTGCCAGCAGTTGGGACAGGGGGGACTACGAGCAGTACTTC
TRBD1	TRBV29-1	NA	TRBJ1-2	CSVSQGAVGGYTF	TGCAGCGTGTCTCAGGGGGCTGTCGGTGGCTACACCTTC
NA	TRBV12-3/TRBV12-4	once	TRBJ2-7	CASLNGSSYEQYF	TGTGCCAGCCTAAACGGGAGCTCCTACGAGCAGTACTTC
TRBD1	TRBV29-1	NA	TRBJ1-2	CSVDRQGGDGYTF	TGCAGCGTTGATAGACAGGGAGGGGATGGCTACACCTTC